The 29 T cell receptor beta chains given below trace back to one sample, sequenced in a study of cytomegalovirus exposure and HLA in healthy donors. 60 Vbeta and 13 Jbeta primers were used in PCR. The table came from immunoSEQ multiplex PCR; TCRdb's copy has only in-frame clones and leaves some out. The sample holds around 150,000 clones, 76% seen once. The source material was PBMCs. The source of these receptors is a man aged 35-49 years in good health and CMV-seronegative.

The chain recombines TRBV2 with TRBJ2-2, with TRBD1 matching over 9 bases. The germline V gene has CDR1 SNHLY and CDR2 FYNNEI. J gave up 5 bases and V 8 bases, and 6 bases lay outside the gene matches. This CDR3 has 14 amino acids. CDR3 loop: CASGDRAGTGELFF. The CDR3 region has the DNA TGTGCCAGCGGGGACAGGGCGGGTACCGGGGAGCTGTTTTTT.

This rearrangement joins TRBV7-6 to TRBJ1-5, with TRBD1 matching over 10 bases. J lost 0 bases, V lost 5 bases, and 4 bases had no gene match. This CDR3 spans 16 amino acids. CDR1 SGHVS and CDR2 FNYEAQ come from the germline V gene. CDR3 DNA sequence: TGTGCCAGCAGCGTGGGACAGGGGTTTAGCAATCAGCCCCAGCATTTT. Translation: CASSVGQGFSNQPQHF. Full variable domain (missing parts from reference TRBV7-6 and TRBJ1-5): GAGVSQSPRYKVTKRGQDVALRCDPISGHVSLYWYRQALGQGPEFLTYFNYEAQQDKSGLPNDRFSAERPEGSISTLTIQRTEQRDSAMYRCASSVGQGFSNQPQHFGDGTRLSIL.

V is TRBV27 and J is TRBJ2-4, with 7 bases that match TRBD1. The germline CDR1 and CDR2 sequences are MNHEY and SMNVEV (reference sequence). V lost 5 bases, J lost 3 bases, and 10 bases stayed unmatched. This CDR3 region has 16 residues. Here the CDR3 DNA reads TGTGCCAGCAGTCCGCCCCCCAGGGGGAGCAAAAACATTCAGTACTTC. As protein: CASSPPPRGSKNIQYF.

This clone occurred once. This chain uses TRBV18 with TRBJ2-3, with TRBD2 matching over 11 bases. Unmatched junction bases numbered 1, after V lost 1 base and J lost 1 base. CDR3 length: 16 amino acids. Germline V gene lookup returns CDR1 KGHSH and CDR2 LQKENI. The CDR3 sequence is CASSPQLAGGTDTQYF. The CDR3 nucleotides read TGTGCCAGCTCACCACAACTAGCGGGGGGCACAGATACGCAGTATTTT.

Only a few counts were recorded for this clone. J is TRBJ2-5 and V is TRBV13; 7 bases agree with TRBD1. V trimming: 4 bases; J trimming: 2 bases; junction bases outside the gene matches: 7. Germline lookup yields CDR1 PRHDT and CDR2 FYEKMQ (reference sequence). The CDR3 is 15 amino acids. The CDR3 region is CASSSPGTEQETQYF. The CDR3 DNA is TGTGCCAGCAGCTCCCCCGGGACAGAACAAGAGACCCAGTACTTC.

The rearrangement uses TRBV7-2 and TRBJ2-7; D may be TRBD2 (7 bases). The CDR3 is made up of 15 amino acids. Per the germline V gene, CDR1 is SGHTA and CDR2 is FQGNSA. V gave up 4 bases and J gave up 3 bases, with 16 bases separating them. The CDR3 here is CASSYWGGGGYEQYF. The CDR3 bases are TGTGCCAGCAGCTACTGGGGGGGCGGCGGCTACGAGCAGTACTTC.

In its sample, this clone was seen once. This chain joins TRBV4-3 and TRBJ2-2, with 7 positions matching TRBD2. The CDR3 is 21 amino acids. Unmatched junction bases numbered 24, after V lost 1 base and J lost 7 bases. CDR1 LGHNA and CDR2 YSLEER come from the germline V gene. The CDR3 DNA follows: TGCGCCAGCAGCCAAGTAGTCTCCCTCTCCAGCGGGATTCCAACAGGCGGGGAGCTGTTTTTT. It yields the protein CASSQVVSLSSGIPTGGELFF.

The chain links TRBV14 to TRBJ2-3; D is possibly TRBD2 (6 bases). This CDR3 has 16 amino acids. V was pared by 4 bases and J by 6 bases, with 20 bases between. Germline-derived CDR1 and CDR2 are SGHDN and FVKESK. In DNA form, the CDR3 reads TGTGCCAGCAGCCTCCCGCCGGGACTCGGGCAGGATACGCAGTATTTT. Translating it yields CASSLPPGLGQDTQYF.

This clone came up a few times. The gene calls are TRBV6-4 and TRBJ2-2; 10 bases are shared with TRBD1. The CDR3 runs to 16 residues. The ends lost 0 bases at V and 3 bases at J; junction bases unmatched: 1. Germline V lookup: CDR1 MRHNA, CDR2 SNTAGT. For the CDR3, the DNA is TGTGCCAGCAGTGACTCAGGGACAGGGGACACCGGGGAGCTGTTTTTT. Protein product: CASSDSGTGDTGELFF.

The V call is TRBV27, the J call TRBJ1-2; D is undetermined. CDR3 length: 16 residues. V was cut by 6 bases and J by 0 bases, with 17 bases left in between. Germline V gives CDR1 MNHEY, CDR2 SMNVEV (reference sequence). CDR3 bases: TGTGCCAGCAGATCGTTGGGCATCAGAACTAACTATGGCTACACCTTC. Translation: CASRSLGIRTNYGYTF.

The genes are TRBV5-1 and TRBJ1-1; D is unresolved. In germline, CDR1 is SGHRS, CDR2 YFSETQ. The CDR3 consists of 16 residues. V lost 4 bases to trimming and J lost 1 base, with 17 bases between them. This chain's CDR3 is CASSQGSGSGNTEAFF. As DNA, the CDR3 is TGCGCCAGCAGCCAAGGCTCCGGGTCTGGGAACACTGAAGCTTTCTTT.

This clone was recorded only once. This CDR3 is also generated by other DNA sequences in the sample. V is TRBV27 and J is TRBJ2-7; D might be TRBD1 (6 bases). The CDR3 has 16 amino acids. Trimming shortened V by 4 bases and J by 3 bases, and 19 bases separated the two germline ends. Per the germline V gene, CDR1 is MNHEY and CDR2 is SMNVEV (reference sequence). The CDR3 region is CASSSSGVLAYYEQYF. Here the CDR3 DNA reads TGTGCCAGCAGTTCCTCAGGGGTGCTTGCCTACTACGAGCAGTACTTC.

The chain uses TRBV9 and TRBJ2-5; tentatively, D is TRBD2 (6 bases). Trimming removed 4 bases from V and 1 base from J, with 17 bases in between. CDR1 SGDLS and CDR2 YYNGEE come from the germline V gene. The CDR3 has 16 residues. The CDR3 DNA reads TGTGCCAGCAGCTCTGGTATTAGCGGATCCCAAGAGACCCAGTACTTC. Amino acid sequence: CASSSGISGSQETQYF.

The genes are TRBV6-6 and TRBJ2-7; 8 nucleotides align to TRBD1. This CDR3 has 14 residues. Per germline, CDR1 MNHNY and CDR2 SVGAGI (reference sequence). V was pared by 2 bases and J by 7 bases, with 7 bases of the junction left unmatched. The CDR3 region is CASSYHQGAAEQYF. The CDR3 DNA reads TGTGCCAGCAGTTACCATCAGGGGGCAGCGGAGCAGTACTTC.

The chain employs TRBV5-5 and TRBJ2-7; 10 bases are shared with TRBD1. Per germline, CDR1 SGHKS and CDR2 YYEKEE (reference sequence). This CDR3 comprises 17 residues. V dropped 6 bases and J dropped 3; count of bases not matched to a gene: 15. In DNA, the CDR3 is TGTGCCAGCATCTTAGGTGCCGGGACAGGGGATATCTACGAGCAGTACTTC. Amino acid sequence: CASILGAGTGDIYEQYF.

This CDR3 reads CASSLDLAGARETQYF. The CDR3 DNA sequence: TGCGCCAGCAGCTTGGATTTGGCGGGGGCGCGAGAGACCCAGTACTTC. The rearrangement uses TRBV5-1 and TRBJ2-5, with TRBD2 as a possible D gene (7 bases). CDR1 and CDR2 (germline): SGHRS, YFSETQ. The V end was cut by 0 bases, the J end by 4 bases, with 16 bases between. This CDR3 region has 16 residues.

The genes are TRBV6-1 and TRBJ2-7; 12 bases align to TRBD2. Germline-derived CDR1 and CDR2 are MNHNS and SASEGT. Unmatched junction bases numbered 5, after V lost 7 bases and J lost 1 base. The CDR3 covers 15 residues. The CDR3 loop reads CASTGLAGISYEQYF. The CDR3 DNA follows: TGTGCCAGCACCGGACTAGCGGGGATTTCCTACGAGCAGTACTTC.

V and J are TRBV7-8 and TRBJ2-3, with 7 positions matching TRBD1. This CDR3 is built from 16 residues. The V segment lost 5 bases and the J segment 5 bases; nucleotides outside the gene matches: 13. CDR1 and CDR2 from the germline V gene are SGHVS and FQNEAQ. The CDR3 protein is CASSLGGGSGGDTQYF. The CDR3 DNA is TGTGCCAGCAGCCTAGGGGGCGGAAGTGGCGGAGATACGCAGTATTTT. The full variable domain, rest sourced from reference TRBV7-8 and TRBJ2-3, is GAGVSQSPRYKVAKRGQDVALRCDPISGHVSLFWYQQALGQGPEFLTYFQNEAQLDKSGLPSDRFFAERPEGSVSTLKIQRTQQEDSAVYLCASSLGGGSGGDTQYFGPGTRLTVL.

The V and J genes are TRBV6-5 and TRBJ2-7, with 9 nucleotides matching TRBD1. Germline lookup yields CDR1 MNHEY and CDR2 SVGAGI. The J segment lost 5 bases and the V segment lost 5 bases, leaving 4 bases of the junction unmatched. This CDR3 is 13 amino acids long. The CDR3 spells CASSTGQGNEQYF. The CDR3 DNA reads as TGTGCCAGCAGTACGGGACAGGGCAACGAGCAGTACTTC.

This chain links TRBV5-4 with TRBJ1-1; 7 bases map to TRBD1. The length of the CDR3 is 12 residues. The V segment lost 5 bases and the J segment 4 bases; nucleotides outside the gene matches: 2. CDR1 and CDR2 from the germline V gene are SGHNT and YYREEE (reference sequence). CDR3 sequence: CASRRDSTEAFF. CDR3 nucleotide sequence: TGTGCCAGCAGACGGGACAGCACTGAAGCTTTCTTT.

The V gene is TRBV15, the J gene TRBJ2-7; 11 bases align to TRBD2. The V gene's germline CDR1 is LNHNV and CDR2 YYDKDF (reference sequence). The V and J ends lost 1 base and 3 bases, in that order; junction bases with no gene match: 5. The CDR3 is 16 residues long. CDR3 amino acids: CATSRVITSGSYEQYF. Written as DNA, the CDR3 is TGTGCCACCAGCAGAGTTATCACTAGCGGGAGCTACGAGCAGTACTTC.

This chain joins TRBV9 and TRBJ2-5; D may be TRBD1 (6 bases). The length of the CDR3 is 16 residues. The V end was cut by 1 base, the J end by 2 bases, with 15 bases between. The germline V gene has CDR1 SGDLS and CDR2 YYNGEE. The CDR3: CASSVSTTGSQETQYF. CDR3 bases: TGTGCCAGCAGCGTATCAACTACAGGGTCTCAAGAGACCCAGTACTTC.

J is TRBJ2-1 and V is TRBV28, with 11 bases identical to TRBD2. Losses at the gene ends were 6 bases for V and 0 bases for J; bases not matched to a gene: 10. Germline values: CDR1 MDHEN, CDR2 SYDVKM. The CDR3 sequence is 18 residues long. The CDR3 nucleotides read TGTGCCAGCAGGCCAACTAGCGGGGGACAGAGCTCCTACAATGAGCAGTTCTTC. This encodes CASRPTSGGQSSYNEQFF.

This clone occurred a few times. V usage is TRBV11-2 and J usage is TRBJ2-1; D uncertain. Germline-derived CDR1 and CDR2 are SGHAT and FQNNGV. V shed 1 base and J shed 7 bases, with 8 bases lying between them. This CDR3 comprises 13 residues. DNA of the CDR3: TGTGCCAGCAGCTTAGTATTGCGAAATGAGCAGTTCTTC. The encoded protein is CASSLVLRNEQFF.

This clone has a single count. The chain has TRBV6-1 and TRBJ2-3, with D possibly matching TRBD2 (5 bases). Trimming pared 2 bases from V and 3 bases from J, leaving 18 bases between. Per the germline V gene, CDR1 is MNHNS and CDR2 is SASEGT. The CDR3 runs 17 residues. This CDR3 reads CASSEHAGSLRTDTQYF. The CDR3 nucleotides read TGTGCCAGCAGTGAACATGCGGGTAGCCTAAGGACAGATACGCAGTATTTT.

This rearrangement joins TRBV5-1 to TRBJ2-3; D gene unclear. With 0 bases removed from V and 0 bases from J, the gap between germline ends came to 11 bases. Germline V CDR1 and CDR2: SGHRS, YFSETQ. This CDR3 comprises 16 residues. This CDR3 is CASSLGPVPSTDTQYF. The CDR3 DNA is TGCGCCAGCAGCTTGGGTCCGGTACCTAGCACAGATACGCAGTATTTT.

This clone was picked up one time. The chain uses TRBV2 and TRBJ1-2, with unresolved D. This CDR3 comprises 11 residues. V lost 4 bases and J 8 bases, leaving 8 bases between the germline ends. Germline CDR1 SNHLY, CDR2 FYNNEI. The DNA of the CDR3 is TGTGCCAGCAGTGGCGGAGGCGGCTACACCTTC. This gives the protein CASSGGGGYTF.

The genes are TRBV19 and TRBJ2-5; TRBD2 aligns across 9 bases. The germline V gene encodes CDR1 LNHDA and CDR2 SQIVND (reference sequence). This CDR3 region has 16 residues. V trimming: 5 bases; J trimming: 5 bases; junction bases outside the gene matches: 12. CDR3 residues: CASSLNPSGEWETQYF. The CDR3 DNA reads TGTGCCAGTAGTCTCAACCCTAGCGGGGAGTGGGAGACCCAGTACTTC.

In its sample, this clone was seen once. The chain joins TRBV2 to TRBJ2-3; possibly TRBD2 for D (7 bases). There are 14 residues in the CDR3. Trimming took off 5 bases at V and 3 bases at J, with 12 bases between the two ends. CDR1 and CDR2 (germline): SNHLY, FYNNEI. CDR3 nucleotide sequence: TGTGCCAGCAGTTGGGGGGGGCGAACAGATACGCAGTATTTT. It yields the protein CASSWGGRTDTQYF. Full variable domain (remainder filled in from reference TRBV2 and TRBJ2-3): EPEVTQTPSHQVTQMGQEVILRCVPISNHLYFYWYRQILGQKVEFLVSFYNNEISEKSEIFDDQFSVERPDGSNFTLKIRSTKLEDSAMYFCASSWGGRTDTQYFGPGTRLTVL.